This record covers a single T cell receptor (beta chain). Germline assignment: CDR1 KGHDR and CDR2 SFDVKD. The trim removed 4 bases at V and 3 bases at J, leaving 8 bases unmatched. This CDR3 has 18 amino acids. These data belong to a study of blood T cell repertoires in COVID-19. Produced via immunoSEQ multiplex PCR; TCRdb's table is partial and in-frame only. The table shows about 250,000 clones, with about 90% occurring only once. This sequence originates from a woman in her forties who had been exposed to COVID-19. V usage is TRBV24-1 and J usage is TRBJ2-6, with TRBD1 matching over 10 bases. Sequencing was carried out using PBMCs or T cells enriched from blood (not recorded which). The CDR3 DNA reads TGTGCCACCAGTGACCCACGACAGGGGGCCTTTGGGGCCAACGTCCTGACTTTC. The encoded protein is CATSDPRQGAFGANVLTF.